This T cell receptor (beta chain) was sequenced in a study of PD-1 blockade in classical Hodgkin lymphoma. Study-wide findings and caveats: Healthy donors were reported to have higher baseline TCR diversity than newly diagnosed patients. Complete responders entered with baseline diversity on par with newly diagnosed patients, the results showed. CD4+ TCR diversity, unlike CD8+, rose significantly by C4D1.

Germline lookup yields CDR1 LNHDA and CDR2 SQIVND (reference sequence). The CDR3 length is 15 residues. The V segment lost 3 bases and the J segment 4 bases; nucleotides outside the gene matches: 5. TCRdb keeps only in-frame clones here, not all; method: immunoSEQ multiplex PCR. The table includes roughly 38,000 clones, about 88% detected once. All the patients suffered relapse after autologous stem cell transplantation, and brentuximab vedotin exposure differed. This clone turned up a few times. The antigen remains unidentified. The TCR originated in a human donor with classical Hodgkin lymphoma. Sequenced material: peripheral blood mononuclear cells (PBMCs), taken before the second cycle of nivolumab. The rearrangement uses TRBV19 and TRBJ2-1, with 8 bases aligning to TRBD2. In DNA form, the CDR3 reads TGTGCCAGTAGTATCCCGGGGGGGCGGTACAATGAGCAGTTCTTC. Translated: CASSIPGGRYNEQFF.